The TCR beta chain under discussion was sequenced for a study of blood T cell repertoires in COVID-19. Study background: From the United States, Italy and Spain came samples of acute and convalescent COVID-19. The cDNA or gDNA used as material had been derived from T cells, B-cell-depleted T cells, or PBMCs.

TCRdb keeps only in-frame clones here, not all; method: immunoSEQ multiplex PCR. The data show 55,000 to 65,000 clones, around four fifths seen once. V shed 1 base and J shed 4 bases, with 11 bases lying between them. CDR3 length equals 15 residues. Germline assignment: CDR1 SGHKS and CDR2 YYEKEE (reference sequence). The specimen was peripheral blood. The source of this sequence is a human donor in a cohort sampled during active COVID-19. The rearrangement links TRBV5-5 to TRBJ2-2; D possibly corresponds to TRBD1 (6 bases). The CDR3 DNA follows: TGTGCCAGCAGCTTGATACAGGGAGCCACCGGGGAGCTGTTTTTT. This gives the protein CASSLIQGATGELFF. Together with reference TRBV5-5 and TRBJ2-2, the CDR3 gives the full variable domain: DAGVTQSPTHLIKTRGQQVTLRCSPISGHKSVSWYQQVLGQGPQFIFQYYEKEERGRGNFPDRFSARQFPNYSSELNVNALLLGDSALYLCASSLIQGATGELFFGEGSRLTVL.